This TCR beta chain is from a study of T cell clonality in common variable immunodeficiency. Study-level points and caveats: Authors noted CVID clonality's cause needs subpopulation repertoire sequencing. Fewer TCRbeta clones were shared among CVID subjects than controls.

This CDR3 comprises 13 residues. The germline gives CDR1 ENHRY, CDR2 SYGVKD. V dropped 6 bases and J dropped 4 bases, with 10 bases sitting between them. This clone was seen many times. Its cognate antigen is unknown. The read comes to an end 3 residues before the CDR3 does, leaving the germline J gene to fill in the end. Only in-frame clones appear in the TCRdb table, and some are missing; sequencing was by immunoSEQ multiplex PCR. The table lists tens of thousands of clones, with no singletons. Source material: peripheral blood mononuclear cells. The chain has TRBV10-3 and TRBJ2-1; possibly TRBD1 for D (6 bases). The receptor's source is a person aged 18 to 75 in good health. The part of the CDR3 DNA that was read is TGTGCCATCAGCGATGACAGGTACAATGAG. Protein product: CAISDDRYNE. In full, the CDR3 is CAISDDRYNEQFF.